This record looks at one T cell receptor (beta chain) sequence and its context. The source of the sample is a study of CD8 T cells in Susac syndrome. Germline V gene data show CDR1 as MNHEY and CDR2 as SVGEGT. The CDR3 totals 16 residues. Trimming shortened V by 2 bases and J by 1 base, and 12 bases separated the two germline ends. The RNA, about 0.45 to 1 ug, was put through reverse transcription using random hexamers. TCRdb re-analysed the immunoSEQ multiplex PCR reads in MiXCR, keeping a single row per CDR3 protein. The data contain about 120,000 distinct CDR3 sequences, 85% to 95% of them seen just once; the ten biggest clones take up about 0.12%.

This rearrangement joins TRBV6-2 or TRBV6-3 to TRBJ2-1, with a weak D call TRBD1 (5 bases). This sequence was found in a human donor in good health. Material: CD8+ T cells from PBMCs. This CDR3 reads CASSYGQGGSYNEQFF. The CDR3 region has the DNA TGTGCCAGCAGTTACGGGCAGGGTGGTTCCTACAATGAGCAGTTCTTC.